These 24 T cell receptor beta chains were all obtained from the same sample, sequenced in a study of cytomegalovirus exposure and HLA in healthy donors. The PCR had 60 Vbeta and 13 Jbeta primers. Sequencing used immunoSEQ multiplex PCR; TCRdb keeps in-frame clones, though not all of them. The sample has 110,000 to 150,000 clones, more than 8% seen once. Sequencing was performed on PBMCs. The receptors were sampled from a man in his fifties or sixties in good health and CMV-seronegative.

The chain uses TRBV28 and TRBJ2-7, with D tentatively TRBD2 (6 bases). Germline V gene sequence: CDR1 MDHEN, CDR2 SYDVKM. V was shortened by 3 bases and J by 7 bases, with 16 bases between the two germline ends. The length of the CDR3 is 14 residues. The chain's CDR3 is CASSFWQGLAEQYF. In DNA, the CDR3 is TGTGCCAGCAGTTTCTGGCAGGGACTTGCGGAGCAGTACTTC.

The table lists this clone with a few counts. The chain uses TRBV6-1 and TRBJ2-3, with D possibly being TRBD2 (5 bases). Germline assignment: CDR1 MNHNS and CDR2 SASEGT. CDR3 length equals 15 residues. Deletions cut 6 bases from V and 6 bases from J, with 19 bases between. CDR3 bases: TGTGCCAGCAGCGCCGGGAATAGAGGGAGTGATACGCAGTATTTT. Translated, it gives CASSAGNRGSDTQYF.

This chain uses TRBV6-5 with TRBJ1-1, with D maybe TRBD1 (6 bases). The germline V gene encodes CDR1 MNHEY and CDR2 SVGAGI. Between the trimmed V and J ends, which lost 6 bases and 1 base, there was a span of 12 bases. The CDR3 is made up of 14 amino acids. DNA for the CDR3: TGTGCCAGCAGCTACGCGACAGGGAACACTGAAGCTTTCTTT. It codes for CASSYATGNTEAFF.

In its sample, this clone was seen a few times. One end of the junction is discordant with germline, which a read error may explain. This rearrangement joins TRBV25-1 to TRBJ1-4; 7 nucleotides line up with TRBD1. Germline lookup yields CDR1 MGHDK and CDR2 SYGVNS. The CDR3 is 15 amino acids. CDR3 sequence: CASSEQGVANEKLFF. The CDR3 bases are TGTGCCAGTAGTGAGCAGGGGGTCGCTAATGAAAAACTGTTTTTT.

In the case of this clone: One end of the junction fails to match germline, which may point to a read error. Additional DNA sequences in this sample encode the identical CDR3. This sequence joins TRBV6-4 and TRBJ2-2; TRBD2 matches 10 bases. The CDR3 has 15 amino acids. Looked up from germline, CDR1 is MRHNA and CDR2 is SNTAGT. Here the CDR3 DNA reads TGTGCCAGCAGCAGACTAGCGGGTAACACCGGGGAGCTATTTTTT. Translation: CASSRLAGNTGELFF.

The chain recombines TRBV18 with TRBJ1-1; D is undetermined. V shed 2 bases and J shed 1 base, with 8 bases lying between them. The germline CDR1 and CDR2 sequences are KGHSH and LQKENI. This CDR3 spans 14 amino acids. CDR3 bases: TGTGCCAGCTCACCAACACAGAGGAACACTGAAGCTTTCTTT. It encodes CASSPTQRNTEAFF.

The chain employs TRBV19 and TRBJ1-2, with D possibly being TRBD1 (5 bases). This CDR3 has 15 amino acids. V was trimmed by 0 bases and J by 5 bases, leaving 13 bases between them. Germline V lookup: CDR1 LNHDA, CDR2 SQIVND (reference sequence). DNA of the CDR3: TGTGCCAGTAGTATAGACGGCGACAGAAGGTATGGCTACACCTTC. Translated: CASSIDGDRRYGYTF.

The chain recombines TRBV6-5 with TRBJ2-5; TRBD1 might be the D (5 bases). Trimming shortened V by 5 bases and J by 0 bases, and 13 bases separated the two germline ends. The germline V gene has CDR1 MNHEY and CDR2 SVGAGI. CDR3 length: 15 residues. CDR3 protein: CASSRFDRYQETQYF. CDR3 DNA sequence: TGTGCCAGCAGTAGATTTGACAGATACCAAGAGACCCAGTACTTC.

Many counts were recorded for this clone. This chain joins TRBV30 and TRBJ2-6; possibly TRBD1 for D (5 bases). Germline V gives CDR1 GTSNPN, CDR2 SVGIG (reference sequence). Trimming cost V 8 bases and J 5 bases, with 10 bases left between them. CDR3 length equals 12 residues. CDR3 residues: CAGAPRANVLTF. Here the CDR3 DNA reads TGTGCCGGGGCCCCAAGGGCCAACGTCCTGACTTTC.

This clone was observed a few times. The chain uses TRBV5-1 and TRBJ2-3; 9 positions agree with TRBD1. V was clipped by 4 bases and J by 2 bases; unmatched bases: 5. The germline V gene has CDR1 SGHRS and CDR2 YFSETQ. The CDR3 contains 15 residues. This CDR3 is CASSLRDRATDTQYF. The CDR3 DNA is TGCGCCAGCAGCCTCCGGGACAGGGCCACAGATACGCAGTATTTT.

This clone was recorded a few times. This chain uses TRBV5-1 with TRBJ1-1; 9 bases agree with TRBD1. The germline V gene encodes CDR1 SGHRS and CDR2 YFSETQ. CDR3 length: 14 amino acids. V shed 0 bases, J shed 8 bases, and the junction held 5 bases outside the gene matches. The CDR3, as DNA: TGCGCCAGCAGCTTGGGGGACAGGGCAATAGAAGCTTTCTTT. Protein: CASSLGDRAIEAFF.

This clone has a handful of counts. Here the CDR3 DNA reads TGTGCCAGCAGCGCCACAGGGACCTCCCGTGATGAGCAGTACTTC. Protein product: CASSATGTSRDEQYF. The chain employs TRBV7-9 and TRBJ2-7, with D possibly matching TRBD1 (6 bases). Germline CDR1 is SEHNR and CDR2 is FQNEAQ (reference sequence). The CDR3 sequence is 15 residues long. Between the trimmed V and J ends, which lost 5 bases and 7 bases, there was a span of 21 bases.

The CDR3 region is CASRRTGVVATNEKLFF. The CDR3 bases are TGTGCCAGTAGAAGGACAGGGGTGGTAGCAACTAATGAAAAACTGTTTTTT. The J gene is TRBJ1-4, the V gene TRBV19, with 9 bases identical to TRBD1. Trimming at V came to 6 bases and at J to 0 bases, leaving 8 bases not matched to a gene. This CDR3 has 17 amino acids. Germline CDR1 reads LNHDA; CDR2 reads SQIVND (reference sequence).

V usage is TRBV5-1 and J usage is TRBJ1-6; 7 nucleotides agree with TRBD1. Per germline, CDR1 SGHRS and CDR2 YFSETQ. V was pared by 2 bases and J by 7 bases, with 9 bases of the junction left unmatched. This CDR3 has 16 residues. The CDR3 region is CASSLEPGQLNSPLHF. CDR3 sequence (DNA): TGCGCCAGCAGCTTAGAGCCGGGACAGTTAAATTCACCCCTCCACTTT.

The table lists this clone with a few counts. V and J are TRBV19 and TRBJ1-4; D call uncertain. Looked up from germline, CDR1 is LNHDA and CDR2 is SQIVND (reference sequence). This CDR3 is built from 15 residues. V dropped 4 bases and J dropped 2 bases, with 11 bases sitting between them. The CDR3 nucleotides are TGTGCCAGTAGTAACAGTCAGACCACTAATGAAAAACTGTTTTTT. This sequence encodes CASSNSQTTNEKLFF. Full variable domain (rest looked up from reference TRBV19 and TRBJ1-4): DGGITQSPKYLFRKEGQNVTLSCEQNLNHDAMYWYRQDPGQGLRLIYYSQIVNDFQKGDIAEGYSVSREKKESFPLTVTSAQKNPTAFYLCASSNSQTTNEKLFFGSGTQLSVL.

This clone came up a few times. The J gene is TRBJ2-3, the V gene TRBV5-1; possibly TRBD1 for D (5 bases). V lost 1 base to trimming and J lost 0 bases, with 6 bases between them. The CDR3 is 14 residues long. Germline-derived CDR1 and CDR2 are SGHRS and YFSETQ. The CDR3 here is CASSLTGSTDTQYF. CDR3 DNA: TGCGCCAGCAGCTTGACAGGTAGCACAGATACGCAGTATTTT.

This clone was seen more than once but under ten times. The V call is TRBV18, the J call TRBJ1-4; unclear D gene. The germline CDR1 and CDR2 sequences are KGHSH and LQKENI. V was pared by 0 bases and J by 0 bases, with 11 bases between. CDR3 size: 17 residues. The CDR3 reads CASSPPQKTATNEKLFF. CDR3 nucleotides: TGTGCCAGCTCACCACCGCAGAAGACTGCAACTAATGAAAAACTGTTTTTT. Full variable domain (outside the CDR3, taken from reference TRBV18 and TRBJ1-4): NAGVMQNPRHLVRRRGQEARLRCSPMKGHSHVYWYRQLPEEGLKFMVYLQKENIIDESGMPKERFSAEFPKEGPSILRIQQVVRGDSAAYFCASSPPQKTATNEKLFFGSGTQLSVL.

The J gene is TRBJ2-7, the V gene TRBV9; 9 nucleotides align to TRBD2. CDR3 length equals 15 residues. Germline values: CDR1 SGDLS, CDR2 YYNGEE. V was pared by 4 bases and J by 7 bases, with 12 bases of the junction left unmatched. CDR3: CASSPTGLARDEQYF. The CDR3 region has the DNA TGTGCCAGCAGCCCGACTGGACTAGCGAGGGATGAGCAGTACTTC. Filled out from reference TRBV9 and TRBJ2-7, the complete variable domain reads DSGVTQTPKHLITATGQRVTLRCSPRSGDLSVYWYQQSLDQGLQFLIQYYNGEERAKGNILERFSAQQFPDLHSELNLSSLELGDSALYFCASSPTGLARDEQYFGPGTRLTVT.

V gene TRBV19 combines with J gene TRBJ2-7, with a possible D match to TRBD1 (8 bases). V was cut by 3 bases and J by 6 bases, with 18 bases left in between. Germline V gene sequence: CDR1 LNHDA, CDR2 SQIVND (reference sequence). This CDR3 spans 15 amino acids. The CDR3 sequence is CASSIQGAGAPEQYF. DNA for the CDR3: TGTGCCAGTAGTATTCAGGGGGCGGGAGCCCCCGAGCAGTACTTC.

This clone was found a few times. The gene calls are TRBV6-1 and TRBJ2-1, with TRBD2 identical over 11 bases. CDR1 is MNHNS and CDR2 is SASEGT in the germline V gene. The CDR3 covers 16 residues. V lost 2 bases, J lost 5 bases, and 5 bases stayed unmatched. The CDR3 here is CASSETRLAGNNEQFF. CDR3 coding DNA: TGTGCCAGCAGTGAAACCAGACTAGCGGGGAACAATGAGCAGTTCTTC.

In DNA, the CDR3 is TGTGCCAGCAGTGAAAACACCGTTGGCTACACCTTC. This encodes CASSENTVGYTF. V is TRBV2 and J is TRBJ1-2; D is undetermined. There are 12 residues in the CDR3. V was shortened by 2 bases and J by 7 bases, with 8 bases between the two germline ends. Germline assignment: CDR1 SNHLY and CDR2 FYNNEI.

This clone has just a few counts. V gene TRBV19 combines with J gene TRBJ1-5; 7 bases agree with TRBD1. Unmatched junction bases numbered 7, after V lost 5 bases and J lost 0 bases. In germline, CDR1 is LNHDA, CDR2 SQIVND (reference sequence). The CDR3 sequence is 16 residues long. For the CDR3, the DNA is TGTGCCAGTAGTTTGAGACAGGGCGGTAGCAATCAGCCCCAGCATTTT. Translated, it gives CASSLRQGGSNQPQHF.

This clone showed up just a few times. The CDR3 DNA reads TGCGCCAGCAGCCTTATTAGCGGGGGTCCCTTGGACGAGCAGTACTTC. Its translation is CASSLISGGPLDEQYF. V and J are TRBV4-1 and TRBJ2-7; 9 bases fit TRBD2. The germline CDR1 and CDR2 sequences are MGHRA and YSYEKL. This CDR3 is built from 16 residues. Trimming removed 4 bases from V and 5 bases from J; junction bases left unmatched: 12.

The CDR3 spells CASSLGGVSYNEQFF. As DNA, the CDR3 is TGCGCCAGCAGCTTGGGGGGGGTCTCCTACAATGAGCAGTTCTTC. This chain links TRBV5-1 with TRBJ2-1; a possible D gene is TRBD2 (6 bases). Trimming took 0 bases from V and 0 from J, leaving 7 bases between them. CDR3 length equals 15 residues. The germline V gene has CDR1 SGHRS and CDR2 YFSETQ.